The 20 T cell receptor beta chains presented below share a single source sample, sequenced in a study of CD8+ T cells in alopecia areata. Described treatment: oral pan-JAK inhibitor, 5-10 mg twice daily. Extraction of RNA preceded its reverse transcription into cDNA, which served as the sequencing template. TCRdb's copy holds only in-frame clones and misses some; the assay was immunoSEQ multiplex PCR. The sample includes about 180,000 clones, less than 70% seen only once; the top ten take 10% to 11%. The specimen was CD8+ T cells sorted from blood, collected at week 24, from a patient treated with tofacitinib. These receptor sequences come from a human donor with alopecia areata.

Turning to this clone: Other DNA sequences in this sample translate to the same CDR3. V usage is TRBV6-6 and J usage is TRBJ2-3; D call uncertain. Trimming removed 2 bases from V and 2 bases from J, with 5 bases in between. CDR1 and CDR2 from the germline V gene are MNHNY and SVGAGI (reference sequence). The CDR3 is 13 amino acids. In nucleotides, the CDR3 is TGTGCCAGCAGTTACCATCCCACAGATACGCAGTATTTT. It specifies CASSYHPTDTQYF.

The gene calls are TRBV30 and TRBJ1-2, with no clear D. There are 10 residues in the CDR3. Germline CDR1 reads GTSNPN; CDR2 reads SVGIG (reference sequence). Between the trimmed V and J ends, which lost 4 bases and 13 bases, there was a span of 13 bases. The CDR3 sequence: CAWKGGTTTF. The CDR3 nucleotides are TGTGCCTGGAAAGGTGGTACTACCACCTTC. The full variable domain, completed using reference TRBV30 and TRBJ1-2, is SQTIHQWPATLVQPVGSPLSLECTVEGTSNPNLYWYRQAAGRGLQLLFYSVGIGQISSEVPQNLSASRPQDRQFILSSKKLLLSDSGFYLCAWKGGTTTFGSGTRLTVV.

J is TRBJ1-2 and V is TRBV2, with TRBD1 identical over 7 bases. Germline assignment: CDR1 SNHLY and CDR2 FYNNEI. This CDR3 comprises 13 residues. V was pared by 8 bases and J by 6 bases, with 9 bases of the junction left unmatched. DNA of the CDR3: TGTGCCAGCGGGGACAGAGCAGTTAATGGCTACACCTTC. Its translation is CASGDRAVNGYTF.

The rearrangement joins TRBV4-3 to TRBJ1-1; 10 nucleotides match TRBD1. This CDR3 has 16 residues. CDR1 and CDR2 from the germline V gene are LGHNA and YSLEER. V lost 0 bases and J lost 6; bases outside the gene matches: 7. The CDR3 region is CASSQDLGTGVSEAFF. The DNA of the CDR3 is TGCGCCAGCAGCCAAGATCTGGGGACAGGGGTGTCTGAAGCTTTCTTT.

The chain combines TRBV4-1 with TRBJ1-6, with D unresolved. This CDR3 comprises 13 residues. V was pared by 0 bases and J by 9 bases, with 6 bases between. Germline CDR1 MGHRA, CDR2 YSYEKL. The DNA for the CDR3 is TGCGCCAGCAGCCAAGATATAGCTTCACCCCTCCACTTT. Translation: CASSQDIASPLHF.

The V gene is TRBV29-1, the J gene TRBJ2-1; a weak D match, TRBD2 (6 bases). Germline V gives CDR1 SQVTM, CDR2 ANQGSEA. This CDR3 is built from 14 residues. The germline V and J ends were trimmed by 6 bases and 3 bases, with 15 bases remaining between them. This CDR3 is CSVGGADYYNEQFF. CDR3 nucleotides: TGCAGCGTAGGAGGGGCCGATTACTACAATGAGCAGTTCTTC.

The CDR3 coding sequence is TGTGCCAGCAGCTATCACGAGGCTGGGGCCAACGTCCTGACTTTC. It is translated as CASSYHEAGANVLTF. The chain joins TRBV5-4 to TRBJ2-6; D gene ambiguous. Trimming removed 3 bases from V and 2 bases from J, with 9 bases in between. From germline, CDR1 is SGHNT and CDR2 YYREEE (reference sequence). The CDR3 is 15 residues long.

The chain joins TRBV27 to TRBJ2-3, with D possibly being TRBD1 or TRBD2 (5 bases each). Germline values: CDR1 MNHEY, CDR2 SMNVEV (reference sequence). The CDR3 consists of 14 residues. V was clipped by 4 bases and J by 0 bases, with 8 bases between them. CDR3: CASSYGASTDTQYF. The CDR3 region has the DNA TGTGCCAGCAGTTACGGGGCCAGCACAGATACGCAGTATTTT.

This CDR3 reads CASSVSGTVQETQYF. Written as DNA, the CDR3 is TGTGCCAGCAGCGTATCCGGGACAGTCCAAGAGACCCAGTACTTC. This rearrangement joins TRBV11-2 to TRBJ2-5, with 7 bases matching TRBD1. The CDR3 covers 15 residues. CDR1 is SGHAT, CDR2 FQNNGV, per germline. Trimming removed 5 bases from V and 1 base from J; junction bases left unmatched: 7.

The chain is built from TRBV30 and TRBJ1-5; TRBD1 agrees at 9 bases. Trimming removed 3 bases from V and 6 bases from J; junction bases left unmatched: 6. The germline CDR1 and CDR2 sequences are GTSNPN and SVGIG (reference sequence). This CDR3 is 14 amino acids long. The DNA for the CDR3 is TGTGCCTGGAGCTCAGGACAGGGGTTTCAGCCCCAGCATTTT. It specifies CAWSSGQGFQPQHF.

The chain combines TRBV18 with TRBJ2-5, with D possibly called TRBD1 or TRBD2 (6 bases each). The CDR3 contains 15 residues. Trimming stripped 8 bases from V and 1 base from J, with 17 bases between. Germline CDR1 and CDR2: KGHSH and LQKENI. DNA for the CDR3: TGTGCCAGCACGACAGGCCCGGGGGCCCAAGAGACCCAGTACTTC. Translated, it gives CASTTGPGAQETQYF.

The V gene is TRBV9, the J gene TRBJ2-3, with D unclear. The CDR3 runs 14 residues. Trimming pared 4 bases from V and 4 bases from J, leaving 13 bases between. The germline CDR1 and CDR2 sequences are SGDLS and YYNGEE. CDR3 sequence reads: CASSPSLAADTQYF. The CDR3 bases are TGTGCCAGCAGCCCCTCCTTAGCAGCAGATACGCAGTATTTT.

Only a few counts were recorded for this clone. J is TRBJ2-5 and V is TRBV11-2, with 11 nucleotides matching TRBD2. With 2 bases clipped from V and 5 bases from J, the junction kept 16 bases outside the gene matches. The V gene's germline CDR1 is SGHAT and CDR2 FQNNGV. The CDR3 extends over 19 amino acids. This chain's CDR3 is CASSLFPLAGGELVETQYF. The CDR3 DNA reads as TGTGCCAGCAGCTTATTCCCCCTAGCGGGGGGTGAATTGGTGGAGACCCAGTACTTC.

This clone occurred a few times. V is TRBV6-1 and J is TRBJ2-2, with a tentative D call TRBD1 (6 bases). From germline, CDR1 is MNHNS and CDR2 SASEGT. The CDR3 sequence is 14 residues long. V was pared by 5 bases and J by 3 bases, with 10 bases between. The CDR3 protein is CASSSGQDTGELFF. The CDR3 nucleotides read TGTGCCAGCAGTTCGGGACAAGACACCGGGGAGCTGTTTTTT.

This clone was counted many times. As DNA, the CDR3 is TGTGCCAGCAACGGGGGGCGCGGGTTCACAGATACGCAGTATTTT. This gives the protein CASNGGRGFTDTQYF. The V gene is TRBV2, the J gene TRBJ2-3; D might be TRBD2 (7 bases). The CDR3 has 15 residues. Trimming took off 7 bases at V and 2 bases at J, with 16 bases between the two ends. Germline assignment: CDR1 SNHLY and CDR2 FYNNEI.

This clone was picked up a small number of times. The chain couples TRBV5-6 to TRBJ2-4; 8 bases map to TRBD1. The germline gives CDR1 SGHDT, CDR2 YYEEEE. This CDR3 region has 14 residues. V lost 1 base to trimming and J lost 8 bases; unmatched junction nucleotides: 5. CDR3 residues: CASSLTGGRDIQYF. For the CDR3, the DNA is TGTGCCAGCAGCTTGACAGGGGGAAGAGACATTCAGTACTTC.

The chain uses TRBV4-1 and TRBJ2-7; D not resolved. V dropped 1 base and J dropped 4 bases, with 14 bases sitting between them. Germline CDR1 reads MGHRA; CDR2 reads YSYEKL. The CDR3 runs to 15 residues. CDR3 residues: CASSQAIGWSYEQYF. CDR3 DNA sequence: TGCGCCAGCAGCCAAGCTATAGGGTGGTCTTACGAGCAGTACTTC.

As for this clone: Other DNA sequences in this sample translate to the same CDR3. The gene calls are TRBV29-1 and TRBJ1-1, with D hard to call. V was clipped by 4 bases and J by 5 bases, with 8 bases between them. CDR1 is SQVTM and CDR2 is ANQGSEA in the germline V gene. The CDR3 has 11 amino acids. The CDR3 sequence is CSVVGGTEAFF. The CDR3 DNA follows: TGCAGCGTTGTGGGAGGGACTGAAGCTTTCTTT.

This clone occurred many times. The chain carries TRBV7-2 and TRBJ2-3; no definite D call. This CDR3 has 16 residues. Trimming removed 5 bases from V and 6 bases from J, with 21 bases in between. Germline values: CDR1 SGHTA, CDR2 FQGNSA. CDR3 nucleotides: TGTGCCAGCAGCCCCGTTCGGCTGGACCTGGGGGATACGCAGTATTTT. Its translation is CASSPVRLDLGDTQYF.

The chain links TRBV27 to TRBJ1-1; no reliable D call. This CDR3 comprises 13 residues. Germline CDR1 and CDR2: MNHEY and SMNVEV (reference sequence). The V end was cut by 2 bases, the J end by 4 bases, with 8 bases between. Here the CDR3 reads CASSLGLRTEAFF. The DNA of the CDR3 is TGTGCCAGCAGTTTAGGACTTCGCACTGAAGCTTTCTTT.